This TCR beta chain stems from a study of blood T cell repertoires in COVID-19. Study-wide background: Some COVID-19 samples were acute and others convalescent; all came from the United States, Italy and Spain.

CDR3 length: 16 residues. Measured with immunoSEQ multiplex PCR; TCRdb has only the in-frame clones, and not every one. Here the sample spans 540,000 or so clones, approximately 88% being singletons. Seattle patients were enrolled during active infection and followed longitudinally. This clone was seen just once. The sequence was collected from a woman between 45 and 65 years old with COVID-19, enrolled during active disease. This rearrangement joins TRBV21-1 to TRBJ1-2; TRBD1, the D gene given by the table, was not confirmed from the DNA. TRBV21-1 is deemed a pseudogene. Source material: peripheral blood. The CDR3 bases are TGTGCCAGCAGGCTTATTCCGCCGGGGACAGGGGATGGCTACACCTTC. The encoded protein is CASRLIPPGTGDGYTF.